What follows are 16 T cell receptor beta chains derived from one specimen sequenced in a study of CD8 T cells in ankylosing spondylitis. TCRdb used MiXCR to reprocess the 5' RACE reads, holding one entry per CDR3 protein. The sample has about 250,000 distinct CDR3 sequences, 30% to 40% seen once. The source material was blood, either unsorted or a sorted T cell fraction (not recorded which). The receptors come from a male donor with ankylosing spondylitis or in good health (not recorded which).

This clonotype came up once. V usage is TRBV4-1 and J usage is TRBJ1-2; D is undetermined. The germline V and J ends were trimmed by 0 bases and 7 bases, with 15 bases remaining between them. Germline values: CDR1 MGHRA, CDR2 YSYEKL. This CDR3 has 15 amino acids. CDR3 sequence reads: CASSQESPGIGGYTF. In nucleotides, the CDR3 is TGCGCCAGCAGCCAAGAATCCCCGGGAATAGGTGGCTACACCTTC.

J is TRBJ1-1 and V is TRBV3-1; D is perhaps TRBD1 (5 bases). V dropped 1 base and J dropped 4 bases, with 13 bases sitting between them. The CDR3 runs 15 residues. Germline CDR1 and CDR2: LGHDT and YNNKEL (reference sequence). The chain's CDR3 is CASSQVGGSITEAFF. The CDR3 DNA reads TGTGCCAGCAGCCAAGTTGGGGGGTCGATCACTGAAGCTTTCTTT. Using reference TRBV3-1 and TRBJ1-1 for the parts outside the CDR3, the full variable domain is DTAVSQTPKYLVTQMGNDKSIKCEQNLGHDTMYWYKQDSKKFLKIMFSYNNKELIINETVPNRFSPKSPDKAHLNLHINSLELGDSAVYFCASSQVGGSITEAFFGQGTRLTVV.

This clonotype was observed a few times. This chain uses TRBV10-3 with TRBJ2-1; 8 bases map to TRBD2. Germline CDR1 is ENHRY and CDR2 is SYGVKD. The CDR3 contains 12 residues. V shed 6 bases and J 9 bases; nucleotides not matched to a gene: 4. DNA for the CDR3: TGTGCCATCAGGGGACTAGAGGTTGAGCAGTTCTTC. As protein: CAIRGLEVEQFF.

This clonotype was counted between two and nine times. The chain recombines TRBV6-5 with TRBJ2-7; the match to TRBD2 covers 8 bases. This CDR3 spans 16 amino acids. The trim removed 2 bases at V and 7 bases at J, leaving 13 bases unmatched. CDR1 is MNHEY and CDR2 is SVGAGI in the germline V gene. The CDR3 nucleotides are TGTGCCAGCAGTTACCGCTTCGGGGGGGGGCCGAGGGAGCAGTACTTC. Its protein product is CASSYRFGGGPREQYF.

The rearrangement links TRBV24-1 to TRBJ2-1; either TRBD1 or TRBD2 may fit D (5 bases each). The germline V and J ends were trimmed by 4 bases and 4 bases, with 10 bases remaining between them. This CDR3 has 14 residues. Germline CDR1 is KGHDR and CDR2 is SFDVKD. CDR3 nucleotides: TGTGCCACCAGTGACTCGGGGCTTTACAATGAGCAGTTCTTC. The encoded protein is CATSDSGLYNEQFF.

The chain carries TRBV6-2 or TRBV6-3 and TRBJ2-3, with D tentatively TRBD1 (5 bases). V was clipped by 6 bases and J by 2 bases, with 15 bases between them. Germline V gives CDR1 MNHEY, CDR2 SVGEGT. The CDR3 runs 15 residues. CDR3 sequence: CASRRQTINTDTQYF. Here the CDR3 DNA reads TGTGCCAGCAGAAGACAGACCATTAACACAGATACGCAGTATTTT.

In its sample, this clonotype was seen a few times. The chain combines TRBV6-5 with TRBJ1-1, with D tentatively TRBD1 (6 bases). Per the germline V gene, CDR1 is MNHEY and CDR2 is SVGAGI. V gave up 0 bases and J gave up 5 bases, with 13 bases separating them. CDR3 length equals 15 residues. CDR3 loop: CASSYSAGEGTEAFF. The CDR3 nucleotides are TGTGCCAGCAGTTACTCGGCAGGGGAGGGAACTGAAGCTTTCTTT.

The chain employs TRBV5-1 and TRBJ2-1; the match to TRBD1 covers 9 bases. This CDR3 is 14 amino acids long. The germline V gene has CDR1 SGHRS and CDR2 YFSETQ. The ends lost 5 bases at V and 3 bases at J; junction bases unmatched: 3. CDR3: CASRGTGIYNEQFF. CDR3 nucleotides: TGCGCCAGCAGGGGGACAGGGATCTACAATGAGCAGTTCTTC. Looking up the rest from reference TRBV5-1 and TRBJ2-1 gives the full variable domain: KAGVTQTPRYLIKTRGQQVTLSCSPISGHRSVSWYQQTPGQGLQFLFEYFSETQRNKGNFPGRFSGRQFSNSRSEMNVSTLELGDSALYLCASRGTGIYNEQFFGPGTRLTVL.

This sequence joins TRBV21-1 and TRBJ2-4; no check of the table's D call, TRBD1, against the DNA was made. TRBV21-1 is a recognized pseudogene. The CDR3 extends over 12 amino acids. The DNA of the CDR3 is TGTGCCAGCAGCAAAGTCCCTGGGAAGGGGTACTTC. Amino acid sequence: CASSKVPGKGYF.

This clonotype was seen once. The chain couples TRBV25-1 to TRBJ1-5, with D possibly matching TRBD1 (6 bases). The CDR3 is 14 amino acids. In germline, CDR1 is MGHDK, CDR2 SYGVNS. Deletions cut 5 bases from V and 5 bases from J, with 13 bases between. CDR3 residues: CASSPRQDHQPQHF. The CDR3 bases are TGTGCCAGCAGTCCAAGACAGGACCATCAGCCCCAGCATTTT.

This chain connects TRBV2 to TRBJ2-5; D tentatively fits TRBD1 or TRBD2 (5 bases each). Germline V CDR1 and CDR2: SNHLY, FYNNEI. V was shortened by 6 bases and J by 5 bases, with 16 bases between the two germline ends. The CDR3 is 14 amino acids. The CDR3 DNA reads as TGTGCCAGCAGCTATGGGGGTAATCTGGAGACCCAGTACTTC. This sequence encodes CASSYGGNLETQYF.

The chain uses TRBV19 and TRBJ1-5, with a tentative D call TRBD1 (6 bases). V was cut by 4 bases and J by 1 base, with 17 bases left in between. CDR1 LNHDA and CDR2 SQIVND come from the germline V gene (reference sequence). This CDR3 is 17 amino acids long. The CDR3 sequence is CASSTRQVYRSNQPQHF. The DNA for the CDR3 is TGTGCCAGTAGTACACGACAGGTCTATAGGAGCAATCAGCCCCAGCATTTT.

This sequence joins TRBV11-2 and TRBJ2-1, with 7 bases matching TRBD2. The germline gives CDR1 SGHAT, CDR2 FQNNGV. J gave up 2 bases and V 3 bases, and 10 bases lay outside the gene matches. CDR3 length equals 17 residues. CDR3 DNA: TGTGCCAGCAGCTTGGGTGTGCGGGGGACCCCCTACAATGAGCAGTTCTTC. This sequence encodes CASSLGVRGTPYNEQFF.

This clonotype turned up a few times. The rearrangement uses TRBV13 and TRBJ1-2, with D possibly TRBD1 on 5 matching bases. The CDR3 extends over 14 amino acids. Germline V gene sequence: CDR1 PRHDT, CDR2 FYEKMQ (reference sequence). The V gene lost 0 bases and the J gene lost 3 bases, with 8 bases spanning the gap. The CDR3 region has the DNA TGTGCCAGCAGCTTAGGCGGGGGGGACTATGGCTACACCTTC. As protein: CASSLGGGDYGYTF.

The J gene is TRBJ2-2, the V gene TRBV20-1; D not resolved. Trimming removed 1 base from V and 4 bases from J, with 13 bases in between. This CDR3 has 15 residues. In germline, CDR1 is DFQATT, CDR2 SNEGSKA (reference sequence). In DNA, the CDR3 is TGCAGTGCTAGAGGTGGCCGCATAACCACCGGGGAGCTGTTTTTT. It specifies CSARGGRITTGELFF.

The sample holds a few counts of this clonotype. The V and J genes are TRBV7-9 and TRBJ1-1; unclear D gene. The CDR3 is 14 residues long. Looked up from germline, CDR1 is SEHNR and CDR2 is FQNEAQ (reference sequence). Trimming took off 0 bases at V and 0 bases at J, with 5 bases between the two ends. As DNA, the CDR3 is TGTGCCAGCAGCTTAGCCGACCTGAACACTGAAGCTTTCTTT. Residues: CASSLADLNTEAFF.